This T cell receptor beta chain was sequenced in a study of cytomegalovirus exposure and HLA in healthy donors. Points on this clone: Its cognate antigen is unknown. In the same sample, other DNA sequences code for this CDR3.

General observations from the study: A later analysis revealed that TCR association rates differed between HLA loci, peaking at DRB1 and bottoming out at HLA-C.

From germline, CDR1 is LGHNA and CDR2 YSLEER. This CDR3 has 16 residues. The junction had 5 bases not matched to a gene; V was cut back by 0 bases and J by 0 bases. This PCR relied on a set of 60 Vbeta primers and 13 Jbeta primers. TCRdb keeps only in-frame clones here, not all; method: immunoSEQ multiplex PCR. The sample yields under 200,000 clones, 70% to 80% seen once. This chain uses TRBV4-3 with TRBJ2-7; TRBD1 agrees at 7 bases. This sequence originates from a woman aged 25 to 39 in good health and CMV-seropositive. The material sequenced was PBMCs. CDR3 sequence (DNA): TGCGCCAGCAGCCAAGATCTCCGGGACAGCTCCTACGAGCAGTACTTC. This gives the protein CASSQDLRDSSYEQYF.